These T cell receptor beta chains were read from a single sample in a study of CXCR3-negative and CXCR3-positive naive CD8 T cells. TCRdb processed the 5' RACE reads again and assigns one entry to each CDR3 protein, with no DNA. Recorded for this sample: some 130,000 distinct CDR3 sequences. Specimen: naive CXCR3+ CD8+ T cells from blood. Receptors originate from a human donor in good health. Some clones in this sample may be carry-over from other donors' samples. Each CDR3 is given with its conserved first and last residue.

CASSPPGQGAGTLHF TRBJ1-5 TRBV7-9
CASSPPGAQPQHF TRBJ1-5 TRBV4-1
CASSLTGLNEQFF TRBJ2-1 TRBV11-2
CSARGDLTRIQYF TRBJ2-4 TRBV20-1
CASSRTSGATYNEQFF TRBJ2-1 TRBV7-6
CASSFRTSGSYGRNPKNIQYF TRBJ2-4 TRBV7-3
CASSLLGKRGENTDTQYF TRBJ2-3 TRBV7-2
CASSQGGYNEQFF TRBJ2-1 TRBV4-3
CASSQGGTNTGELFF TRBJ2-2 TRBV14
CASTPGAGGPVNEQFF TRBJ2-1 TRBV12-3/TRBV12-4
CASSLGTAQINTGELFF TRBJ2-2 TRBV7-3
CASSFPGAYGYTF TRBJ1-2 TRBV12-3/TRBV12-4
CSARRDESSYNEQFF TRBJ2-1 TRBV20-1
CSVEEASIGQYF TRBJ2-7 TRBV29-1
CASSIPALEQYF TRBJ2-7 TRBV5-8
CASSPSGDAYNEQFF TRBJ2-1 TRBV7-2
CASSDGIEAFF TRBJ1-1 TRBV25-1
CATSREDNTGELFF TRBJ2-2 TRBV15
CASSLYPREQYF TRBJ2-7 TRBV7-9
CASSLDTSGAYNEQFF TRBJ2-1 TRBV7-2
CASSHQGQGTDTQYF TRBJ2-3 TRBV4-3
CASSGAIGQDPENTGELFF TRBJ2-2 TRBV7-9
CASSPRPRGHQPQHF TRBJ1-5 TRBV6-5
CASILDRAPNF TRBJ1-4 TRBV12-3/TRBV12-4
CASSVVQGGYNEQFF TRBJ2-1 TRBV9
CSVLQGGAEAFF TRBJ1-1 TRBV29-1
CASSMVLGNEQYF TRBJ2-7 TRBV19
CASSPRGDSVSEAFF TRBJ1-1 TRBV7-8
CASSPHPGEQFF TRBJ2-1 TRBV12-3/TRBV12-4
CASRLYRGDGGYTF TRBJ1-2 TRBV6-6
CAISDGEQETQYF TRBJ2-5 TRBV10-3
CAISKGRFNNSPLHF TRBJ1-6 TRBV6-6
CASSFAGRTGGTRGNQPQHF TRBJ1-5 TRBV12-1
CASSQDSSSGGVNEQFF TRBJ2-1 TRBV4-3
CASTFDGATGELFF TRBJ2-2 TRBV27
CASSLEAGVGEIQYF TRBJ2-5 TRBV7-6
CASRAQVSYEQYF TRBJ2-7 TRBV7-9
CASSPRTRLAGELFF TRBJ2-2 TRBV11-2
CSVEGWYNEQFF TRBJ2-1 TRBV29-1
CSVEEGHQVETQYF TRBJ2-5 TRBV29-1
CASSLGGMNTEAFF TRBJ1-1 TRBV7-9
CASSYAGGDYGYTF TRBJ1-2 TRBV6-5
CASSRDGKETDTQYF TRBJ2-3 TRBV12-3/TRBV12-4
CSAPRTGANTDTQYF TRBJ2-3 TRBV29-1
CASSFTDLSHEQYF TRBJ2-7 TRBV7-9
CASSPERRLNPGANVLTF TRBJ2-6 TRBV7-6
CASSPAGTRTYNEQFF TRBJ2-1 TRBV7-9
CSVEAGRGEKLFF TRBJ1-4 TRBV29-1
CASSQGLADTQYF TRBJ2-3 TRBV14
CASSLLAGTHNEQFF TRBJ2-1 TRBV6-5